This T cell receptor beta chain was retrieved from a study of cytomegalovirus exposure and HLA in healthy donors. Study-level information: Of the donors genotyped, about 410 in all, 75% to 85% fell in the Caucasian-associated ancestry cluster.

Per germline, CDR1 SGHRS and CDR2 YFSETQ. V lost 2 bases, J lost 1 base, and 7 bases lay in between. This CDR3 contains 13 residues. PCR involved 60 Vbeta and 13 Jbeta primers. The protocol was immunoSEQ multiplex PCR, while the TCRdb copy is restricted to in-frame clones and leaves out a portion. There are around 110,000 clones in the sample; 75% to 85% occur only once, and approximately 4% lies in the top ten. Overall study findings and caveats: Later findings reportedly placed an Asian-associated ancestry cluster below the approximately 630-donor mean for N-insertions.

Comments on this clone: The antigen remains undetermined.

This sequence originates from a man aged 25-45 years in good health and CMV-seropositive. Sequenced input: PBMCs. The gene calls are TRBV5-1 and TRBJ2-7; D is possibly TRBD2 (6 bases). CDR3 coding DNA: TGCGCCAGCAGCTTTCGGGGGTCCTACGAGCAGTACTTC. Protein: CASSFRGSYEQYF.